The TCR beta chain under discussion was sequenced for a study of cytomegalovirus exposure and HLA in healthy donors. In regard to this clone: Its cognate antigen is unknown.

This CDR3 spans 13 amino acids. Trimming cost V 2 bases and J 4 bases, with 9 bases left between them. Germline CDR1 and CDR2: GTSNPN and SVGIG (reference sequence). The study ran its PCR with 60 Vbeta and 13 Jbeta primers. Clones were sequenced by immunoSEQ multiplex PCR, and TCRdb holds only the in-frame ones, with some missing. Of about 200,000 clones listed, 70% to 80% are singletons. Study-level points and caveats: Most TCR sequences were uncommon, yet certain public TCRs appeared in many donors. It was taken for granted in presence/absence analyses that sequencing depth across donors was roughly uniform. Per a later analysis, HLA-associated TCR beta chains showed more clonal expansion than other, equally common TCR beta chains. The Asian-associated ancestry cluster reportedly had fewer N-insertions than the approximately 700-donor mean in a later analysis.

This chain uses TRBV30 with TRBJ1-5; no firm D call. This receptor was identified in a male donor in good health and CMV-seronegative. The source material was PBMCs. CDR3 protein: CAWSSDPNQPQHF. In nucleotides, the CDR3 is TGTGCCTGGAGTTCAGATCCGAATCAGCCCCAGCATTTT.